The 15 T cell receptor beta chains below were found in one sample sequenced in a study of graft-versus-host responses after intestinal transplantation (dated by TCRdb to about 2021). The time point label corresponds to: cells obtained before transplantation from donor or recipient. Antigens for these TCRs are unknown. Library creation used the immunoSEQ multiplex PCR assay. Not all clones reach the TCRdb copy of this immuneACCESS table, which keeps in-frame sequences only. Checked studies attribute under half of the gap to unresolved V genes and leave the rest unexplained. For this sample there are under 95,000 clones; 88% appear just once. The ten largest clones represent around 0.3% of the sample. The sample was unstimulated CD4+ T cells sorted from spleen or lymph node cells, taken before transplant. The receptors originated from a human donor who was the organ donor for an intestinal transplant.

The chain links TRBV19 to TRBJ1-1; D remains unclear. Trimming took off 4 bases at V and 4 bases at J, with 10 bases between the two ends. The germline V gene has CDR1 LNHDA and CDR2 SQIVND (reference sequence). This CDR3 region has 13 residues. CDR3 loop: CASSREGGTEAFF. In DNA form, the CDR3 reads TGTGCCAGTAGTAGGGAGGGAGGCACTGAAGCTTTCTTT.

V and J are TRBV6-1 and TRBJ1-1; D is unclear. V lost 6 bases, J lost 1 base, and 9 bases lay in between. The CDR3 consists of 13 residues. CDR1 and CDR2 (germline): MNHNS, SASEGT. Here the CDR3 reads CASRRPTNTEAFF. CDR3 DNA sequence: TGTGCCAGCAGGCGGCCGACGAACACTGAAGCTTTCTTT.

A note on this clone: At one end the junction does not follow the germline gene, possibly because of a read error. The chain is built from TRBV7-9 and TRBJ2-1; 8 nucleotides line up with TRBD2. The CDR3 has 13 amino acids. In germline, CDR1 is SEHNR, CDR2 FQNEAQ (reference sequence). CDR3 nucleotides: TGTGCCAGTGCGGGGGGACCCTACAATGGGCAGTTCTTC. This translates into CASAGGPYNGQFF.

The V gene is TRBV5-1, the J gene TRBJ2-3, with 12 nucleotides matching TRBD2. The junction had 12 bases not matched to a gene; V was cut back by 0 bases and J by 4 bases. The CDR3 totals 19 residues. Germline values: CDR1 SGHRS, CDR2 YFSETQ. In DNA form, the CDR3 reads TGCGCCAGCAGCTTGGTGGGTCTAGCGGGGGGGCTAAGGGCAGATACGCAGTATTTT. This translates into CASSLVGLAGGLRADTQYF.

The chain joins TRBV11-2 to TRBJ1-3, with 10 bases aligning to TRBD1. The V gene end was trimmed by 3 bases and the J gene end by 0 bases; junction bases not matched to a gene: 5. Germline CDR1 reads SGHAT; CDR2 reads FQNNGV. The CDR3 is 17 residues long. CDR3 sequence (DNA): TGTGCCAGCAGCTTCCGGGACAGGGGCGACTCTGGAAACACCATATATTTT. Protein sequence: CASSFRDRGDSGNTIYF.

The chain recombines TRBV5-4 with TRBJ2-2, with TRBD2 matching over 13 bases. Germline CDR1 SGHNT, CDR2 YYREEE (reference sequence). V was clipped by 4 bases and J by 7 bases; unmatched bases: 7. This CDR3 region has 16 residues. The CDR3 reads CASSLTSGGRGGELFF. As DNA, the CDR3 is TGTGCCAGCAGCCTGACTAGCGGGGGGCGTGGCGGGGAGCTGTTTTTT.

The chain is built from TRBV7-6 and TRBJ2-1; TRBD2 aligns across 13 bases. CDR3 length: 18 amino acids. Trimming at V came to 5 bases and at J to 4 bases, leaving 11 bases not matched to a gene. Germline V gene data show CDR1 as SGHVS and CDR2 as FNYEAQ. The CDR3 DNA follows: TGTGCCAGCAGCCCCCGGACTAGCGGGAGAAAGGGGTACAATGAGCAGTTCTTC. It codes for CASSPRTSGRKGYNEQFF. Full variable domain (missing parts from reference TRBV7-6 and TRBJ2-1): GAGVSQSPRYKVTKRGQDVALRCDPISGHVSLYWYRQALGQGPEFLTYFNYEAQQDKSGLPNDRFSAERPEGSISTLTIQRTEQRDSAMYRCASSPRTSGRKGYNEQFFGPGTRLTVL.

DNA for the CDR3: TGCGCCAGCAGTTTAGAGGCGTTCAATGAGCAGTTCTTC. This codes for CASSLEAFNEQFF. The chain links TRBV5-1 to TRBJ2-1; no definite D call. There are 13 residues in the CDR3. Germline values: CDR1 SGHRS, CDR2 YFSETQ. Trimming took off 5 bases at V and 6 bases at J, with 12 bases between the two ends.

This sequence joins TRBV4-2 and TRBJ2-5, with 10 positions matching TRBD2. CDR1 is LGHNA, CDR2 YNFKEQ, per germline. The CDR3 is 20 amino acids. The V gene end was trimmed by 0 bases and the J gene end by 4 bases; junction bases not matched to a gene: 17. CDR3 region: CASSQDRRASGSMARETQYF. The CDR3 nucleotides are TGTGCCAGCAGCCAAGATAGGAGGGCTAGCGGGAGTATGGCTAGAGAGACCCAGTACTTC.

This chain links TRBV5-5 with TRBJ2-7, with D tentatively TRBD2 (6 bases). Looked up from germline, CDR1 is SGHKS and CDR2 is YYEKEE (reference sequence). The CDR3 is made up of 13 amino acids. Trimming took 5 bases from V and 0 from J, leaving 9 bases between them. This chain's CDR3 is CASRRGSSYEQYF. CDR3 nucleotide sequence: TGTGCCAGCAGACGGGGGAGCTCCTACGAGCAGTACTTC.

The chain is built from TRBV5-8 and TRBJ2-7, with D perhaps TRBD1 (6 bases). Germline values: CDR1 SGHTS, CDR2 YDEGEE. Trimming pared 4 bases from V and 0 bases from J, leaving 14 bases between. The CDR3 has 15 amino acids. The CDR3: CASSLGQTGSYEQYF. For the CDR3, the DNA is TGTGCCAGCAGCCTGGGGCAGACAGGCTCCTACGAGCAGTACTTC.

This rearrangement joins TRBV2 to TRBJ2-7; 8 bases line up with TRBD2. V shed 4 bases, J shed 0 bases, and the junction held 5 bases outside the gene matches. Germline V CDR1 and CDR2: SNHLY, FYNNEI. The CDR3 runs to 15 residues. In nucleotides, the CDR3 is TGTGCCAGCAGTGGGGGCGGGGGGAGCTCCTACGAGCAGTACTTC. Its protein product is CASSGGGGSSYEQYF.

Regarding this clone: The same CDR3 also results from other DNA sequences found in this sample. The V gene is TRBV29-1, the J gene TRBJ2-7; TRBD2 might be the D (5 bases). Between the trimmed V and J ends, which lost 4 bases and 2 bases, there was a span of 9 bases. In germline, CDR1 is SQVTM, CDR2 ANQGSEA. This CDR3 has 12 residues. Here the CDR3 reads CSVGRGTYEQYF. In nucleotides, the CDR3 is TGCAGCGTTGGTCGGGGAACCTACGAGCAGTACTTC.

The chain combines TRBV5-1 with TRBJ2-3, with 14 nucleotides matching TRBD2. Trimming at V came to 0 bases and at J to 0 bases, leaving 9 bases not matched to a gene. This CDR3 is built from 20 residues. CDR1 is SGHRS, CDR2 YFSETQ, per germline. CDR3 in DNA: TGCGCCAGCAGCTTGGGACTAGGACTAGCGGGGGGAGCTAGCACAGATACGCAGTATTTT. It translates to CASSLGLGLAGGASTDTQYF.

This chain connects TRBV28 to TRBJ1-4; 10 bases agree with TRBD1. The CDR3 sequence is 14 residues long. Unmatched junction bases numbered 3, after V lost 4 bases and J lost 7 bases. Germline CDR1 MDHEN, CDR2 SYDVKM. CDR3 nucleotide sequence: TGTGCCAGCAGTTGGACAGGGGGGAGTGAAAAACTGTTTTTT. It is translated as CASSWTGGSEKLFF.